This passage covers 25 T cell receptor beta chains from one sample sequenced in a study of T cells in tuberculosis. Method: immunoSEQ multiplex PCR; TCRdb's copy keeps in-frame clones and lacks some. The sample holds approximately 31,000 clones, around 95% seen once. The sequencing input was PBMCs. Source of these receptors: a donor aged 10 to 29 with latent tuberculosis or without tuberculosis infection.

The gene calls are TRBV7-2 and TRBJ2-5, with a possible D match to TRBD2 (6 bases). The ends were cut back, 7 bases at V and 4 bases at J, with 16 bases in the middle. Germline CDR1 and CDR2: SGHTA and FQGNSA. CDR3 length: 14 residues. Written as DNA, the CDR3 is TGTGCCAGCACCTTTAGTCAGGGAGGAGAGACCCAGTACTTC. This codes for CASTFSQGGETQYF.

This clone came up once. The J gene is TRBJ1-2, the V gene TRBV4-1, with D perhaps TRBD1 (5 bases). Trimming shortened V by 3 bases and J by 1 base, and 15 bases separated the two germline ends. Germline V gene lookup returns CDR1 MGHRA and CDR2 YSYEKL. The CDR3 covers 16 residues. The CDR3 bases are TGCGCCAGCAGCCATGAGTCGGGACTAGTTAACTATGGCTACACCTTC. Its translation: CASSHESGLVNYGYTF.

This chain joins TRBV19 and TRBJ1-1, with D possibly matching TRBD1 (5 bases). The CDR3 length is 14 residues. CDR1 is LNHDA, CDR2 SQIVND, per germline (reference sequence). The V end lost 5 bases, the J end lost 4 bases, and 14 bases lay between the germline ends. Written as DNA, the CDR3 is TGTGCCAGTAGTCCTGGCGCAGGGTTCACTGAAGCTTTCTTT. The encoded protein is CASSPGAGFTEAFF.

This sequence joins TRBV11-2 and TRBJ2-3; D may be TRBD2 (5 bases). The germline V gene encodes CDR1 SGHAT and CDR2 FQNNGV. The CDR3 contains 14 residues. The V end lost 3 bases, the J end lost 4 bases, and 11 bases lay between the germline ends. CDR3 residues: CASSFGGRPDTQYF. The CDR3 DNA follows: TGTGCCAGCAGCTTCGGCGGGCGCCCAGATACGCAGTATTTT.

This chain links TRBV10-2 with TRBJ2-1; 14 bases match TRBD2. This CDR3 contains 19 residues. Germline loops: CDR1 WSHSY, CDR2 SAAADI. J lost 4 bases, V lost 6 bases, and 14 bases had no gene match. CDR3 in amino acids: CASRSQTSGRDILYNEQFF. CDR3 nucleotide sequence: TGCGCCAGCAGGAGCCAGACTAGCGGGAGGGATATTCTTTACAATGAGCAGTTCTTC.

The CDR3 coding sequence is TGTGCCGGGGGGGCAGAAATGAACACTGAAGCTTTCTTT. As protein: CAGGAEMNTEAFF. The V gene is TRBV2, the J gene TRBJ1-1; possible D gene TRBD1, 6 bases. Germline lookup yields CDR1 SNHLY and CDR2 FYNNEI. This CDR3 has 13 residues. V lost 11 bases and J 0 bases, leaving 13 bases between the germline ends.

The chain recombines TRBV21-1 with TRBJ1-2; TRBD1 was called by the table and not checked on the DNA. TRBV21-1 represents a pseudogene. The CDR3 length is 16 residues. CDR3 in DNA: TGTGCCAGCAGCAAAGTAGAGGGACAGGGTATCGATGGCTACACCTTC. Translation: CASSKVEGQGIDGYTF.

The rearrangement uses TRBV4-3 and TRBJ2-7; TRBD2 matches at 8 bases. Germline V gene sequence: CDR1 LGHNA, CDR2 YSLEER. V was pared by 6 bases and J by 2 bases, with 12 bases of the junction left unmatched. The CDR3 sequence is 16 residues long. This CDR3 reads CASRPSGTSGTYEQYF. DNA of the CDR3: TGCGCCAGCAGACCAAGTGGAACTAGCGGAACCTACGAGCAGTACTTC.

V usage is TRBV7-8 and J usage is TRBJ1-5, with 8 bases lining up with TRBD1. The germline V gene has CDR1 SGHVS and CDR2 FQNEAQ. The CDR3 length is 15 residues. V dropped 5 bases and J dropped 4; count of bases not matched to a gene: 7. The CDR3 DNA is TGTGCCAGCAGCCAGGACAGGGCAAAGAATCAGCCCCAGCATTTT. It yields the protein CASSQDRAKNQPQHF.

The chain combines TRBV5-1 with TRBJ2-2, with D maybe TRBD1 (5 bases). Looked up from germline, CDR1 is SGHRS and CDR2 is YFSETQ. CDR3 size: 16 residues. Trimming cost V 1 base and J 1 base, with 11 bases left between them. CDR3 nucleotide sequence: TGCGCCAGCAGCTTGACACTTCAGGGGAACACCGGGGAGCTGTTTTTT. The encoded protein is CASSLTLQGNTGELFF.

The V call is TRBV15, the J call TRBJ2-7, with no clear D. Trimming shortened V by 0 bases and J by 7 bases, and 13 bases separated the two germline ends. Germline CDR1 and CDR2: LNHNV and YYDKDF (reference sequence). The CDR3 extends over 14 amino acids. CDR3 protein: CATSRDRPLQEQYF. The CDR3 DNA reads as TGTGCCACCAGCAGAGATCGTCCCCTTCAGGAGCAGTACTTC.

The CDR3 spells CAIRGGSYNNEQFF. The CDR3 DNA is TGTGCCATCAGGGGAGGGTCTTATAACAATGAGCAGTTCTTC. The genes are TRBV10-3 and TRBJ2-1; 7 bases match TRBD2. This CDR3 contains 14 residues. Germline CDR1 ENHRY, CDR2 SYGVKD. The V segment lost 6 bases and the J segment 5 bases; nucleotides outside the gene matches: 7.

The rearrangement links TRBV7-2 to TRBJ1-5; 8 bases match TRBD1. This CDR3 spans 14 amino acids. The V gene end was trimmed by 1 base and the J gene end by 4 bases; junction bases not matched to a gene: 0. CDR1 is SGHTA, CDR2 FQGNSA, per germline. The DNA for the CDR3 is TGTGCCAGCAGCTTAGACAGGGGGAATCAGCCCCAGCATTTT. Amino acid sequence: CASSLDRGNQPQHF.

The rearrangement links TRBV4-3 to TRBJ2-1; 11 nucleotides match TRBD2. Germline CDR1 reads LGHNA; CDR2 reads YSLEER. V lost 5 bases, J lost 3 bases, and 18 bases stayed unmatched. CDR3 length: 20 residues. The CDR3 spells CASSKQPSGIAGGRYNEQFF. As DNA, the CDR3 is TGCGCCAGCAGCAAGCAGCCAAGTGGTATAGCGGGGGGGCGCTACAATGAGCAGTTCTTC.

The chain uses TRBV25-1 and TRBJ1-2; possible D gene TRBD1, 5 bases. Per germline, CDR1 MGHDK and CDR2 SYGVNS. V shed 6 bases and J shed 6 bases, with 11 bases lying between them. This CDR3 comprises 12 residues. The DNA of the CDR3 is TGTGCCAGCAGGGGAGGGACCCATGGCTACACCTTC. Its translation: CASRGGTHGYTF.

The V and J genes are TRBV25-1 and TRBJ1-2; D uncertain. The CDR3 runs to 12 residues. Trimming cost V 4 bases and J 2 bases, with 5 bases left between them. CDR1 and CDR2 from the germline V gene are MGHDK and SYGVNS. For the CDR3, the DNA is TGTGCCAGCAGTGGGGCGAACTATGGCTACACCTTC. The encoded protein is CASSGANYGYTF.

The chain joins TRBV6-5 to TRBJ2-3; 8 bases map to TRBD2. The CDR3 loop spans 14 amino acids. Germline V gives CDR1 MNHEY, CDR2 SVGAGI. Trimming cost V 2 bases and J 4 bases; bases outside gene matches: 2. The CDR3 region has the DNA TGTGCCAGCAGTTACAAGGGACTAGCAGATACGCAGTATTTT. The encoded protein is CASSYKGLADTQYF.

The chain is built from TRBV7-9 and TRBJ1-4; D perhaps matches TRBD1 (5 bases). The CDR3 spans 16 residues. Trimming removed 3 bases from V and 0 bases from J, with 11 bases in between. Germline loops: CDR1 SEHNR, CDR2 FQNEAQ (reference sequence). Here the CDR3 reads CASSFPGFATNEKLFF. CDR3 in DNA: TGTGCCAGCAGCTTCCCAGGGTTTGCAACTAATGAAAAACTGTTTTTT.

CDR3 loop: CASSLQGANNSPLHF. The CDR3 nucleotides are TGTGCCAGCAGCTTACAGGGGGCGAATAATTCACCCCTCCACTTT. The chain employs TRBV7-2 and TRBJ1-6; 8 bases fit TRBD1. Germline values: CDR1 SGHTA, CDR2 FQGNSA. V shed 2 bases, J shed 5 bases, and the junction held 2 bases outside the gene matches. The CDR3 totals 15 residues.

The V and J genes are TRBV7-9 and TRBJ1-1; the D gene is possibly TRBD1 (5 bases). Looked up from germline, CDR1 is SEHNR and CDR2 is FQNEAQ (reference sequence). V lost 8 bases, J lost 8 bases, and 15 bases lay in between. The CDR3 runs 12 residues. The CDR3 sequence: CASRNYRTEAFF. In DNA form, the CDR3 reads TGTGCCAGCCGTAACTACAGGACCGAAGCTTTCTTT.

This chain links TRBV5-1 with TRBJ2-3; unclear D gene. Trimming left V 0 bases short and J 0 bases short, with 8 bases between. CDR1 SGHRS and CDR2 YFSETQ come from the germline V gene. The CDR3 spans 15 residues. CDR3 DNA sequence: TGCGCCAGCAGCTTGGCACTTACTAGCACAGATACGCAGTATTTT. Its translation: CASSLALTSTDTQYF.

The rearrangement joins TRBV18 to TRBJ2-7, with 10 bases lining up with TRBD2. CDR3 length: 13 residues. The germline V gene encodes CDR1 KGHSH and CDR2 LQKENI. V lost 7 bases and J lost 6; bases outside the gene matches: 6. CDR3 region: CASCQAGGPEQYF. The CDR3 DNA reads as TGTGCCAGCTGTCAAGCGGGGGGGCCCGAGCAGTACTTC.

The CDR3 protein is CASSEWGTSRNEQFF. The CDR3 nucleotides are TGCGCCAGCAGTGAATGGGGGACTAGCCGCAATGAGCAGTTCTTC. The chain employs TRBV10-2 and TRBJ2-1; 9 positions agree with TRBD2. V shed 3 bases, J shed 6 bases, and the junction held 6 bases outside the gene matches. This CDR3 spans 15 amino acids. In germline, CDR1 is WSHSY, CDR2 SAAADI.

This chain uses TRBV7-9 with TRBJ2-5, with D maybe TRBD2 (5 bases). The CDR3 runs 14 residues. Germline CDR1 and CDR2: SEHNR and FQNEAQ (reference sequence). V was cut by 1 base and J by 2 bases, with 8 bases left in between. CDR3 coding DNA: TGTGCCAGCAGCTTAGGGAGCGGTCAAGAGACCCAGTACTTC. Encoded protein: CASSLGSGQETQYF. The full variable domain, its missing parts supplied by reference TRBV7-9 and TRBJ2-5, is DTGVSQNPRHKITKRGQNVTFRCDPISEHNRLYWYRQTLGQGPEFLTYFQNEAQLEKSRLLSDRFSAERPKGSFSTLEIQRTEQGDSAMYLCASSLGSGQETQYFGPGTRLLVL.

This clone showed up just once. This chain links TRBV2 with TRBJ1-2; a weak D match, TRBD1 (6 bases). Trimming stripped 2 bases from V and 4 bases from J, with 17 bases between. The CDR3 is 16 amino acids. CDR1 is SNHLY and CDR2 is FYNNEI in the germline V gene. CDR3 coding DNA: TGTGCCAGCAGTGAAAACAGGGTTCATAGATTCTATGGCTACACCTTC. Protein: CASSENRVHRFYGYTF. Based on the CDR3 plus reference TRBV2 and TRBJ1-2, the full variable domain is EPEVTQTPSHQVTQMGQEVILRCVPISNHLYFYWYRQILGQKVEFLVSFYNNEISEKSEIFDDQFSVERPDGSNFTLKIRSTKLEDSAMYFCASSENRVHRFYGYTFGSGTRLTVV.